This passage covers 22 T cell receptor beta chains from one sample sequenced in a study of T cell clonality in common variable immunodeficiency. Sequencing was performed with immunoSEQ multiplex PCR; in TCRdb, only in-frame clones are kept and a portion is missing. Sampling found 44,000 or so clones, none seen once. The material sequenced was peripheral blood mononuclear cells. The receptors originated from a person aged 18-70 years in good health.

This clone was observed many times. The read stops 3 residues short of the end of the CDR3; the missing end is completed from the germline J gene. The V and J genes are TRBV20-1 and TRBJ1-2, with 7 bases identical to TRBD1. Per the germline V gene, CDR1 is DFQATT and CDR2 is SNEGSKA (reference sequence). The CDR3 has 9 residues. The sequenced part of the CDR3 DNA is TGCAGTGCAGGGGGCGGC. Its protein product is CSAGGG. The full CDR3 sequence reads CSAGGGYTF.

Ten or more counts support this clone. The sequence runs out 3 residues before the end of the CDR3; the remainder is reconstructed from the germline J gene. The chain uses TRBV7-2 and TRBJ2-7; possibly TRBD1 for D (5 bases). V lost 3 bases to trimming and J lost 3 bases, with 15 bases between them. Per germline, CDR1 SGHTA and CDR2 FQGNSA. CDR3 size: 15 residues. The CDR3 sequence: CASSFPDTEFYEQYF. The sequenced CDR3 bases are TGTGCCAGCAGCTTTCCGGACACAGAGTTCTACGAG.

This clone occurred many times. The sequence runs out 3 residues before the end of the CDR3; the remainder is reconstructed from the germline J gene. This chain links TRBV6-2 or TRBV6-3 with TRBJ2-7; 7 nucleotides match TRBD1. CDR1 is MNHEY and CDR2 is SVGEGT in the germline V gene. The CDR3 covers 15 residues. V shed 2 bases, J shed 0 bases, and the junction held 4 bases outside the gene matches. Incomplete CDR3 DNA: TGTGCCAGCAGTTACCCCGGGACAGACTCCTACGAG. Translating it yields CASSYPGTDSYE. The whole CDR3 protein reads CASSYPGTDSYEQYF.

This clone showed up many times. Read data end 3 residues before the CDR3 end; the end is taken from the germline J gene. The J gene is TRBJ1-5, the V gene TRBV4-2, with 12 bases matching TRBD1. The CDR3 sequence is 19 residues long. Germline assignment: CDR1 LGHNA and CDR2 YNFKEQ. With V trimmed by 2 bases and J by 0 bases, 8 bases remained unmatched. CDR3 DNA (partial): TGTGCCAGCAGCCAAAGTGGGACAGGGGGCTTTCTTAGCAATCAGCCC. Protein: CASSQSGTGGFLSNQP. The whole CDR3 is CASSQSGTGGFLSNQPQHF.

In its sample, this clone was seen many times. The read ends 3 residues early relative to the CDR3; the germline J gene fills the gap. The chain links TRBV19 to TRBJ1-2, with a tentative D call TRBD1 (5 bases). Looked up from germline, CDR1 is LNHDA and CDR2 is SQIVND (reference sequence). V lost 3 bases, J lost 4 bases, and 21 bases lay in between. This CDR3 spans 17 amino acids. CDR3: CASSISLPGLGFYGYTF. The sequenced part of the CDR3 DNA is TGTGCCAGTAGTATTAGCCTCCCGGGACTGGGGTTCTATGGC.

This clone was seen repeatedly, ten times or more. The read is 3 residues too short to cover the CDR3 end, so that end is filled in from the germline J gene. This chain uses TRBV7-2 with TRBJ1-1; D not certain. V lost 5 bases and J lost 1, with 11 bases in between. Germline V gene lookup returns CDR1 SGHTA and CDR2 FQGNSA. There are 14 residues in the CDR3. The CDR3 sequence is CASSQRTGNTEAFF. The CDR3 DNA, read in part, is TGTGCCAGCAGCCAACGAACCGGGAACACTGAA.

This clone was observed many times. The read falls 3 residues short of the CDR3 end, and the missing part is taken from the germline J gene. V gene TRBV2 combines with J gene TRBJ1-5, with TRBD1 as a possible D gene (5 bases). With 2 bases removed from V and 7 bases from J, the gap between germline ends came to 15 bases. Germline loops: CDR1 SNHLY, CDR2 FYNNEI. This CDR3 is built from 15 residues. CDR3 DNA, as far as it was read: TGTGCCAGCAGTGAAATGGGGGGGATCCGCCAGCCC. The encoded protein is CASSEMGGIRQP. The full-length CDR3 reads as CASSEMGGIRQPQHF.

This clone was recorded many times. The read terminates 3 residues before the CDR3 end, so the remaining end is supplied by the germline J gene. The genes are TRBV5-4 and TRBJ1-2; 9 bases fit TRBD1. Per germline, CDR1 SGHNT and CDR2 YYREEE (reference sequence). V lost 5 bases, J lost 3 bases, and 2 bases stayed unmatched. The CDR3 spans 13 residues. The chain's CDR3 is CASRTGGDYGYTF. The DNA read from the CDR3 is TGTGCCAGCAGGACAGGGGGGGACTATGGC.

This clone was observed many times. The CDR3 extends 3 residues past the end of the read, so its final part is completed from the germline J gene. This chain connects TRBV19 to TRBJ2-7, with 12 bases that match TRBD2. CDR1 and CDR2 from the germline V gene are LNHDA and SQIVND (reference sequence). Trimming cost V 2 bases and J 3 bases; bases outside gene matches: 8. This CDR3 has 17 residues. CDR3 bases read: TGTGCCAGTAGTATATCCGTCGGACTAGCGGGGCACTACGAG. Amino acids: CASSISVGLAGHYE. The whole CDR3 sequence reads CASSISVGLAGHYEQYF.

This clone was found many times. The CDR3 end is not reached by the read, which stops 3 residues before it; the germline J gene fills it in. The chain uses TRBV10-3 and TRBJ1-1, with a possible D match to TRBD1 (6 bases). Trimming stripped 2 bases from V and 3 bases from J, with 19 bases between. Germline loops: CDR1 ENHRY, CDR2 SYGVKD. The CDR3 runs to 17 residues. The CDR3 is CAISEPYLQGGYTEAFF. The sequenced CDR3 bases are TGTGCCATCAGTGAGCCCTACCTACAGGGAGGGTACACTGAA.

This clone was recorded at least ten times. Coverage ceases 3 residues before the CDR3 finishes, and the germline J gene fills in the end. The chain couples TRBV19 to TRBJ1-5; 8 bases line up with TRBD1. Germline CDR1 and CDR2: LNHDA and SQIVND (reference sequence). The CDR3 totals 16 residues. The trim removed 6 bases at V and 1 base at J, leaving 8 bases unmatched. The chain's CDR3 is CASSYRGILSNQPQHF. The DNA read from the CDR3 is TGTGCCAGTAGCTACAGGGGGATTTTGAGCAATCAGCCC.

This clone was recorded many times. With the read ending 3 residues before the CDR3 end, the germline J gene is used to fill in that end. The genes are TRBV19 and TRBJ1-5; no definite D call. Germline V gene data show CDR1 as LNHDA and CDR2 as SQIVND (reference sequence). Trimming took off 5 bases at V and 0 bases at J, with 14 bases between the two ends. The CDR3 contains 16 residues. The CDR3 bases that were read are TGTGCCAGTAGTCCCGAGGAGGGCTATAGCAATCAGCCC. Its translation: CASSPEEGYSNQP. The whole CDR3 protein is CASSPEEGYSNQPQHF.

In this sample, this clone turned up many times. The sequence runs out 3 residues before the end of the CDR3; the remainder is reconstructed from the germline J gene. The chain joins TRBV27 to TRBJ2-5; the match to TRBD1 covers 7 bases. Per germline, CDR1 MNHEY and CDR2 SMNVEV (reference sequence). J gave up 5 bases and V 5 bases, and 11 bases lay outside the gene matches. The CDR3 extends over 15 amino acids. The CDR3 sequence is CASSNKQGRWETQYF. Incomplete CDR3 DNA: TGTGCCAGCAGTAATAAACAGGGGCGGTGGGAGACC.

This clone was detected ten times or more. The read gets to within 3 residues of the CDR3 end, and the germline J gene fills in the rest. This sequence joins TRBV4-1 and TRBJ1-4; tentatively, D is TRBD1 (6 bases). The germline CDR1 and CDR2 sequences are MGHRA and YSYEKL. V lost 4 bases, J lost 3 bases, and 9 bases lay in between. The CDR3 spans 14 residues. CDR3 residues: CASSPGQPNEKLFF. Incomplete CDR3 DNA: TGCGCCAGCAGCCCAGGACAGCCTAATGAAAAA.

This clone was seen repeatedly, ten times or more. The read ends 3 residues early relative to the CDR3; the germline J gene fills the gap. The chain links TRBV4-1 to TRBJ2-7, with D maybe TRBD2 (6 bases). The CDR3 runs to 15 residues. V was clipped by 1 base and J by 1 base, with 11 bases between them. The V gene's germline CDR1 is MGHRA and CDR2 YSYEKL. This chain's CDR3 is CASSQGRDSSYEQYF. The sequenced CDR3 bases are TGCGCCAGCAGCCAAGGCCGGGACTCTTCCTACGAG.

This clone was recorded at least ten times. The read ends 3 residues early relative to the CDR3; the germline J gene fills the gap. This chain joins TRBV20-1 and TRBJ1-5; 9 bases fit TRBD1. CDR1 and CDR2 from the germline V gene are DFQATT and SNEGSKA (reference sequence). The CDR3 is made up of 14 amino acids. V gave up 3 bases and J gave up 2 bases; unmatched junction bases: 2. Incomplete CDR3 DNA: TGCAGTGCTAGCCGGGACAGGGGCAATCAGCCC. Translation: CSASRDRGNQP. The whole CDR3 sequence is CSASRDRGNQPQHF.

This clone was picked up many times. The CDR3 is cut off 3 residues early in the read; its end comes from the germline J gene. The chain is built from TRBV20-1 and TRBJ2-2; no firm D call. Germline V gene data show CDR1 as DFQATT and CDR2 as SNEGSKA (reference sequence). This CDR3 region has 14 residues. The V gene lost 1 base and the J gene lost 3 bases, with 9 bases spanning the gap. The covered CDR3 bases are TGCAGTGCTAGAGTAGAAGGGTACACCGGGGAG. Translating gives CSARVEGYTGE. In full, the CDR3 is CSARVEGYTGELFF.

The sample holds many counts of this clone. The CDR3 end lies 3 residues beyond the end of the read and is filled in from the germline J gene. The V and J genes are TRBV20-1 and TRBJ1-1; D gene unclear. Germline V gene sequence: CDR1 DFQATT, CDR2 SNEGSKA (reference sequence). V lost 2 bases and J lost 2, with 15 bases in between. The CDR3 has 15 amino acids. The part of the CDR3 DNA that was read is TGCAGTGCTAGACTACCCCGACGGGGAAACACTGAA. Amino acids: CSARLPRRGNTE. In full, the CDR3 reads CSARLPRRGNTEAFF.

This clone was seen ten or more times. The read terminates 3 residues before the CDR3 end, so the remaining end is supplied by the germline J gene. The rearrangement uses TRBV5-8 and TRBJ1-2, with 7 bases matching TRBD1. CDR3 length equals 13 residues. Germline V gene lookup returns CDR1 SGHTS and CDR2 YDEGEE. The CDR3 loop is CASSLTGERGYTF. The DNA read from the CDR3 is TGTGCCAGCAGCTTGACAGGGGAAAGGGGC.

This clone was seen at least ten times. The CDR3 bases that were read are TGCAGTGCTATTCCTCTCGGGGAGTCCAATGAG. Amino acids: CSAIPLGESNE. The CDR3, in full, reads CSAIPLGESNEQFF. The J gene is TRBJ2-1, the V gene TRBV20-1, with D tentatively TRBD2 (5 bases). The CDR3 extends 3 residues past the end of the read, so its final part is completed from the germline J gene. CDR1 and CDR2 (germline): DFQATT, SNEGSKA (reference sequence). V lost 4 bases and J lost 6, with 16 bases in between. The CDR3 is 14 residues long.

This clone was observed at least ten times. The missing CDR3 end, 3 residues past where the read stops, is filled in from the germline J gene. The chain carries TRBV12-3 or TRBV12-4 and TRBJ1-2; D might be TRBD1 (5 bases). This CDR3 spans 13 amino acids. The sequenced CDR3 bases are TGTGCTCAAGGAAGGGGAAATAACTATGGC. Its protein is CAQGRGNNYG. The complete CDR3 sequence is CAQGRGNNYGYTF.

This clone was counted many times. The observed sequence ends 3 residues before the CDR3 terminus, with the missing tail filled in from the germline J gene. This chain links TRBV5-1 with TRBJ2-5; TRBD1 matches 7 bases. Unmatched junction bases numbered 4, after V lost 0 bases and J lost 2 bases. Germline CDR1 and CDR2: SGHRS and YFSETQ. The CDR3 length is 15 residues. The CDR3 loop is CASSLGGTAQETQYF. The DNA read from the CDR3 is TGCGCCAGCAGCTTGGGGGGGACAGCACAAGAGACC.